The clone carrying this TCR beta chain has more than one count but fewer than ten. The antigen remains undetermined. The entry originates in a study of human T cells and chemical hapten exposure. The study, taken as a whole, reports: Alopecia in all donors means immunity may differ from healthy individuals. Compared with pre-sensitization or healthy control sets, expanded TCRs clustered more.

Documented time point: pre-sensitization, week 0. Treatment given: therapeutic diphenylcyclopropenone sensitization with weekly scalp DPC. Total RNA was extracted from unfractionated whole blood. Germline-derived CDR1 and CDR2 are SGHTA and FQGNSA. The CDR3 runs 13 residues. Between the trimmed V and J ends, which lost 5 bases and 5 bases, there was a span of 12 bases. Separate cDNA molecules received unique molecular identifiers, which the library attached to them. One entry per CDR3 protein results from TCRdb running MiXCR on the RACE reads. Here the sample spans around 380,000 distinct CDR3 sequences, about 5% being singletons.

The chain couples TRBV7-2 to TRBJ1-1; D is perhaps TRBD1 (5 bases). The TCR was taken from a woman between 18 and 30 years old with alopecia areata. Some clones in this sample may be carry-over from other donors' samples. The sequencing used whole blood, collected in connection with sensitization to the hapten diphenylcyclopropenone (DPC). This CDR3 reads CASSGLGQTEAFF. The DNA for the CDR3 is TGTGCCAGCAGCGGGCTGGGGCAGACTGAAGCTTTCTTT.